This paragraph reports one T cell receptor beta chain. One end of the junction is discordant with germline, which a read error may explain. These data are taken from a study of T cells after yellow fever vaccination. Study-level background: Fractions low in cell number were prepared with SMART-Seq v4 Ultra Low Input.

CDR3 length: 16 amino acids. CDR1 and CDR2 from the germline V gene are DFQATT and SNEGSKA (reference sequence). TCRdb reanalysed the 5' RACE reads using MiXCR and keeps one entry per CDR3 protein. Found here are approximately 600,000 distinct CDR3 sequences, around 12% of them singletons; the top ten hold more than 12%. Sequencing used PBMCs, obtained on the day of the yellow fever booster vaccination. The TCR comes from a man aged 25-45 years who received the YFV17D yellow fever vaccine. The chain carries TRBV20-1 and TRBJ2-1; 10 nucleotides match TRBD2. The DNA for the CDR3 is TGCAGTTCTAGGGTCATCCTAGCGGGAGCCTACAATGAGCAGTTCTTC. It is translated as CSSRVILAGAYNEQFF.